This T cell receptor (beta chain) is drawn from a study of blood T cell repertoires in COVID-19. Study overall: Samples taken during acute and convalescent COVID-19 were collected in the United States, Italy and Spain. PBMCs, B-cell-depleted T cells, or T cells provided the cDNA or gDNA that made up the material.

This clone was observed once. Methods used by the authors: Amplified reference gene primers provided the basis for estimating nucleated cell counts. This table comes from immunoSEQ multiplex PCR, and its TCRdb copy is limited to in-frame clones, with some not included. That table furnishes V, J and clone size, whereas the DNA furnished D and trimming. This sample has approximately 190,000 clones; 75% to 95% occur once, and the top ten carry roughly 0.56%. The germline V gene encodes CDR1 MNHNY and CDR2 SVGAGI (reference sequence). This CDR3 contains 16 residues. V shed 10 bases and J shed 1 base, with 22 bases lying between them.

This TCR was sampled from a man aged 45 to 65 with acute or convalescent COVID-19. The sequenced sample consisted of peripheral blood. The chain recombines TRBV6-6 with TRBJ2-5, with D maybe TRBD1 (6 bases). CDR3 in DNA: TGTGCCACCGGAACTTGGCGTCGGGACACCCAAGAGACCCAGTACTTC. Protein sequence: CATGTWRRDTQETQYF.